The 18 T cell receptor beta chains presented below share a single source sample, sequenced in a study of blood T cells in healthy people across ages. A second PCR, run for roughly 6 to 11 cycles, used a sample-barcoded 5' primer plus a J-beta primer mix. One entry per CDR3 protein, called by TCRdb with MiXCR from the 5' RACE reads. The sample holds hundreds of thousands of distinct CDR3 sequences, over 20% seen once. The specimen was blood. Receptors were obtained from a man between 65 and 79 years old in good health.

This clonotype was seen only a few times. This chain connects TRBV29-1 to TRBJ2-7, with 14 bases matching TRBD2. Germline CDR1 is SQVTM and CDR2 is ANQGSEA. V trimming: 6 bases; J trimming: 6 bases; junction bases outside the gene matches: 10. This CDR3 region has 15 residues. The CDR3 loop is CSVGTSGSDASEQYF. The CDR3 DNA reads as TGCAGCGTCGGGACTAGCGGGAGTGACGCTTCCGAGCAGTACTTC.

The chain uses TRBV6-5 and TRBJ2-1, with TRBD2 matching over 9 bases. V lost 5 bases and J lost 9; bases outside the gene matches: 8. The CDR3 has 14 amino acids. CDR1 is MNHEY, CDR2 SVGAGI, per germline. Here the CDR3 DNA reads TGTGCCAGCAGTCCAGGGGGAGCGGGAGGTGAGCAGTTCTTC. Its protein product is CASSPGGAGGEQFF.

This clonotype showed up just a few times. This chain links TRBV28 with TRBJ2-5; 7 bases align to TRBD1. The V gene's germline CDR1 is MDHEN and CDR2 SYDVKM. There are 14 residues in the CDR3. J gave up 9 bases and V 4 bases, and 11 bases lay outside the gene matches. The DNA for the CDR3 is TGTGCCAGCAGTTCCAGGAAGACAGGGAGACCCCAGTACTTC. Amino acids: CASSSRKTGRPQYF.

This clonotype was seen ten or more times. The rearrangement joins TRBV10-3 to TRBJ2-5; D uncertain. The CDR3 covers 11 residues. Germline lookup yields CDR1 ENHRY and CDR2 SYGVKD. With 9 bases removed from V and 5 bases from J, the gap between germline ends came to 10 bases. The CDR3 loop is CAIPLGETQYF. CDR3 nucleotide sequence: TGTGCCATACCCTTAGGGGAGACCCAGTACTTC.

J is TRBJ2-4 and V is TRBV11-2; 8 bases line up with TRBD1. The V gene's germline CDR1 is SGHAT and CDR2 FQNNGV. Trimming at V came to 7 bases and at J to 0 bases, leaving 5 bases not matched to a gene. The CDR3 has 15 amino acids. The CDR3 sequence is CASIWTGLAKNIQYF. DNA for the CDR3: TGTGCCAGCATCTGGACAGGGCTAGCCAAAAACATTCAGTACTTC.

This chain joins TRBV12-3 or TRBV12-4 and TRBJ1-5, with TRBD1 matching over 7 bases. The J segment lost 4 bases and the V segment lost 6 bases, leaving 12 bases of the junction unmatched. CDR3 length: 16 amino acids. CDR3 nucleotide sequence: TGTGCCAGCAGACTGACTTGGACAGGACCAAATCAGCCCCAGCATTTT. Translating gives CASRLTWTGPNQPQHF.

Many counts were recorded for this clonotype. J is TRBJ1-2 and V is TRBV29-1; maybe TRBD1 (6 bases). Germline-derived CDR1 and CDR2 are SQVTM and ANQGSEA. The CDR3 runs 10 residues. Trimming stripped 6 bases from V and 6 bases from J, with 8 bases between. CDR3 region: CSVGGDGYTF. CDR3 DNA: TGCAGCGTGGGGGGCGATGGCTACACCTTC.

This clonotype turned up a few times. This rearrangement joins TRBV29-1 to TRBJ2-5, with 7 bases aligning to TRBD1. The tail of the sequence fits TRBJ2-7 better, so the J call may be wrong. CDR3 length: 13 residues. The germline CDR1 and CDR2 sequences are SQVTM and ANQGSEA. The CDR3 here is CSVRDSGPYEQYF. CDR3 nucleotides: TGCAGCGTCCGGGACAGTGGGCCCTACGAGCAGTACTTC.

V gene TRBV6-1 combines with J gene TRBJ2-3, with 7 bases identical to TRBD2. The germline V gene encodes CDR1 MNHNS and CDR2 SASEGT. The CDR3 runs to 16 residues. Trimming cost V 0 bases and J 0 bases; bases outside gene matches: 3. CDR3 in amino acids: CASSEALGGSTDTQYF. In nucleotides, the CDR3 is TGTGCCAGCAGTGAAGCCTTGGGGGGGAGCACAGATACGCAGTATTTT.

This clonotype turned up a few times. V and J are TRBV4-3 and TRBJ2-1; 7 nucleotides align to TRBD1. V gave up 3 bases and J gave up 5 bases; unmatched junction bases: 1. CDR3 length equals 13 residues. From germline, CDR1 is LGHNA and CDR2 YSLEER. The CDR3 DNA follows: TGCGCCAGCAGCCACGGGACAGACAATGAGCAGTTCTTC. Protein product: CASSHGTDNEQFF.

This clonotype was detected a few times. V is TRBV10-3 and J is TRBJ2-3; D remains unclear. Germline CDR1 and CDR2: ENHRY and SYGVKD. Between the trimmed V and J ends, which lost 8 bases and 5 bases, there was a span of 11 bases. The CDR3 is made up of 12 amino acids. CDR3 nucleotide sequence: TGTGCCATCTCGGCGGCAGGAGATACGCAGTATTTT. Amino acid sequence: CAISAAGDTQYF.

V and J are TRBV6-2 or TRBV6-3 and TRBJ2-1, with D possibly TRBD2 on 5 matching bases. Gene TRBJ2-7 matches the end of the DNA better, so the J call may be wrong. This CDR3 has 15 residues. Germline V CDR1 and CDR2: MNHEY, SVGEGT. In nucleotides, the CDR3 is TGTGCCAGCTCTCCCCGGATTCGGGAATCCTACGAGCAGTACTTC. It is translated as CASSPRIRESYEQYF.

The J gene is TRBJ2-2, the V gene TRBV28; maybe TRBD1 (6 bases). V gave up 6 bases and J gave up 5 bases, with 10 bases separating them. This CDR3 has 13 residues. Germline lookup yields CDR1 MDHEN and CDR2 SYDVKM. For the CDR3, the DNA is TGTGCCAGCAGAACAGGGCGGACCGGGGAGCTGTTTTTT. As protein: CASRTGRTGELFF.

In regard to this clonotype: In this CDR3 the conserved last residue, phenylalanine or tryptophan, is missing, so a read error is likely. The rearrangement joins TRBV4-1 to TRBJ2-1, with 7 bases lining up with TRBD2. The CDR3 is 16 residues long. The V gene's germline CDR1 is MGHRA and CDR2 YSYEKL. V dropped 0 bases and J dropped 10; count of bases not matched to a gene: 12. The CDR3 protein is CASSQDGSGKVGEQFL. The DNA of the CDR3 is TGCGCCAGCAGCCAAGATGGGAGCGGGAAGGTTGGGGAGCAGTTCCTC.

There are a few counts of this clonotype. V gene TRBV7-2 combines with J gene TRBJ2-7; D ambiguous. CDR1 and CDR2 (germline): SGHTA, FQGNSA. The CDR3 length is 14 residues. Trimming took off 6 bases at V and 5 bases at J, with 17 bases between the two ends. The CDR3 DNA follows: TGTGCCAGCAGAGGTAGGGATATGGTGAACGAGCAGTACTTC. Translating it yields CASRGRDMVNEQYF.

This clonotype was detected ten times or more. The chain recombines TRBV28 with TRBJ1-4; 7 nucleotides line up with TRBD1. The germline V gene has CDR1 MDHEN and CDR2 SYDVKM. J lost 7 bases, V lost 6 bases, and 5 bases had no gene match. The CDR3 has 13 residues. CDR3 loop: CASSSTGIEKLFF. Written as DNA, the CDR3 is TGTGCCAGCAGCTCGACAGGGATTGAAAAACTGTTTTTT. The whole variable domain, filled in from reference TRBV28 and TRBJ1-4, reads DVKVTQSSRYLVKRTGEKVFLECVQDMDHENMFWYRQDPGLGLRLIYFSYDVKMKEKGDIPEGYSVSREKKERFSLILESASTNQTSMYLCASSSTGIEKLFFGSGTQLSVL.

The V gene is TRBV24-1, the J gene TRBJ2-7, with 10 nucleotides matching TRBD1. Unmatched junction bases numbered 4, after V lost 4 bases and J lost 2 bases. The CDR3 contains 15 residues. Germline V gene sequence: CDR1 KGHDR, CDR2 SFDVKD. CDR3 in DNA: TGTGCCACCAGTGACCCGGGACAGGGGACCTACGAGCAGTACTTC. Protein sequence: CATSDPGQGTYEQYF.

This clonotype was picked up many times. This chain joins TRBV5-6 and TRBJ2-4; no firm D call. This CDR3 has 12 residues. Trimming removed 2 bases at V and 5 bases at J, with 5 bases between. Germline V gives CDR1 SGHDT, CDR2 YYEEEE. The CDR3: CASSLLENIQYF. The CDR3 nucleotides are TGTGCCAGCAGCTTACTGGAAAACATTCAGTACTTC.